These 22 T cell receptor beta chains originate from one sample sequenced in a study of blood T cell repertoires in COVID-19 (TCRdb year 2020). Library preparation employed the immunoSEQ multiplex PCR assay. Imported from immuneACCESS, the table was reduced by TCRdb to in-frame sequences with V and J called. These copies leave out some clones; in studies compared against another copy, an unresolved V gene accounts for under half, and the cause of the remainder is not known. This sample holds some 230,000 clones; approximately 85% were observed only once. Of the sample, around 3% is held by the ten largest clones. Input material: peripheral blood. All receptors derive from a middle-aged man who had recovered from COVID-19.

This chain joins TRBV6-5 and TRBJ2-2; the D gene is possibly TRBD1 (5 bases). This CDR3 region has 16 residues. Germline V CDR1 and CDR2: MNHEY, SVGAGI. Deletions cut 4 bases from V and 3 bases from J, with 15 bases between. CDR3 nucleotide sequence: TGTGCCAGCAGTTCCCCCTCCACAGGATACACCGGGGAGCTGTTTTTT. Translated, it gives CASSSPSTGYTGELFF.

The chain joins TRBV15 to TRBJ2-5, with D perhaps matching TRBD1 (6 bases). The germline V and J ends were trimmed by 1 base and 0 bases, with 9 bases remaining between them. The CDR3 is 15 amino acids. Germline CDR1 is LNHNV and CDR2 is YYDKDF (reference sequence). This CDR3 reads CATSRGQGNQETQYF. The CDR3 coding sequence is TGTGCCACCAGCAGAGGTCAGGGGAACCAAGAGACCCAGTACTTC.

This rearrangement joins TRBV19 to TRBJ2-7; 8 bases fit TRBD1. The CDR3 is 14 residues long. Germline values: CDR1 LNHDA, CDR2 SQIVND (reference sequence). The trim removed 7 bases at V and 3 bases at J, leaving 8 bases unmatched. This CDR3 reads CASNTGTGRYEQYF. CDR3 nucleotide sequence: TGTGCCAGTAACACCGGGACAGGACGCTACGAGCAGTACTTC.

The chain uses TRBV19 and TRBJ2-1; 7 nucleotides agree with TRBD1. The CDR3 extends over 16 amino acids. V was pared by 5 bases and J by 3 bases, with 10 bases of the junction left unmatched. The V gene's germline CDR1 is LNHDA and CDR2 SQIVND (reference sequence). CDR3 protein: CASSPTGTPLYNEQFF. CDR3 DNA: TGTGCCAGTAGTCCGACAGGGACCCCTCTCTACAATGAGCAGTTCTTC.

The chain's CDR3 is CASSPQTGGINEQYF. In nucleotides, the CDR3 is TGTGCCAGCAGTCCCCAGACAGGGGGGATCAACGAGCAGTACTTC. This chain uses TRBV27 with TRBJ2-7, with 9 positions matching TRBD1. The CDR3 loop spans 15 amino acids. Per germline, CDR1 MNHEY and CDR2 SMNVEV (reference sequence). V was clipped by 5 bases and J by 5 bases; unmatched bases: 10.

V is TRBV6-2 or TRBV6-3 and J is TRBJ2-6; the D is unclear. Deletions cut 6 bases from V and 2 bases from J, with 5 bases between. This CDR3 has 13 residues. CDR1 and CDR2 from the germline V gene are MNHEY and SVGEGT. In nucleotides, the CDR3 is TGTGCCAGCAGCTCAACTGGGGCCAACGTCCTGACTTTC. As protein: CASSSTGANVLTF.

V gene TRBV28 combines with J gene TRBJ2-1; TRBD2 aligns across 8 bases. With 7 bases clipped from V and 2 bases from J, the junction kept 7 bases outside the gene matches. CDR1 is MDHEN and CDR2 is SYDVKM in the germline V gene. The CDR3 runs to 15 residues. The CDR3 bases are TGTGCCAGCATTTCTCGAGCGGGAGCCTACAATGAGCAGTTCTTC. Translated, it gives CASISRAGAYNEQFF.

The rearrangement links TRBV7-9 to TRBJ2-2, with D perhaps TRBD2 (6 bases). CDR1 is SEHNR and CDR2 is FQNEAQ in the germline V gene (reference sequence). The CDR3 extends over 16 amino acids. V was pared by 5 bases and J by 5 bases, with 18 bases between. CDR3 protein: CASSPGGVRKTGELFF. In DNA form, the CDR3 reads TGTGCCAGCAGCCCAGGAGGGGTGAGGAAAACCGGGGAGCTGTTTTTT.

CDR3 nucleotides: TGCGCCAGCAGCTTGGTCGGGAGCTCTGGAGATACGCAGTATTTT. Its translation is CASSLVGSSGDTQYF. The V call is TRBV5-1, the J call TRBJ2-3; tentative D call: TRBD2 (6 bases). This CDR3 comprises 15 residues. Germline values: CDR1 SGHRS, CDR2 YFSETQ. V gave up 0 bases and J gave up 5 bases, with 13 bases separating them.

The J gene is TRBJ2-1, the V gene TRBV3-1 (or the pseudogene TRBV3-2), with 9 bases lining up with TRBD2. Germline assignment: CDR1 LGHDT and CDR2 YNNKEL (reference sequence). CDR3 size: 15 residues. The ends lost 4 bases at V and 8 bases at J; junction bases unmatched: 9. CDR3 nucleotide sequence: TGTGCCAGCAGCCTGACTAGCGGAGGGGGGGATGAGCAGTTCTTC. Protein: CASSLTSGGGDEQFF.

This clone was counted a few times. This sample includes further DNA sequences coding for the same CDR3. This sequence joins TRBV5-4 and TRBJ2-7; 7 positions match TRBD2. The ends lost 2 bases at V and 4 bases at J; junction bases unmatched: 9. Germline assignment: CDR1 SGHNT and CDR2 YYREEE (reference sequence). This CDR3 has 15 amino acids. CDR3 protein: CASSLASGRGYEQYF. The CDR3 region has the DNA TGTGCCAGCAGCTTAGCTAGCGGAAGAGGGTACGAGCAGTACTTC. Based on the CDR3 plus reference TRBV5-4 and TRBJ2-7, the full variable domain is ETGVTQSPTHLIKTRGQQVTLRCSSQSGHNTVSWYQQALGQGPQFIFQYYREEENGRGNFPPRFSGLQFPNYSSELNVNALELDDSALYLCASSLASGRGYEQYFGPGTRLTVT.

The J gene is TRBJ2-7, the V gene TRBV28; D unclear. This CDR3 has 16 amino acids. The V gene lost 6 bases and the J gene lost 2 bases, with 20 bases spanning the gap. The germline CDR1 and CDR2 sequences are MDHEN and SYDVKM. The CDR3 DNA reads TGTGCCAGCAGACAGAACAAGATTACAAAACCCTACGAGCAGTACTTC. Encoded protein: CASRQNKITKPYEQYF.

This clone has a handful of counts. The V call is TRBV19, the J call TRBJ2-1; TRBD1 agrees at 8 bases. Germline V gives CDR1 LNHDA, CDR2 SQIVND (reference sequence). The length of the CDR3 is 12 residues. Trimming at V came to 8 bases and at J to 5 bases, leaving 2 bases not matched to a gene. The CDR3 is CASGTGNNEQFF. The CDR3 bases are TGTGCCAGTGGGACAGGTAACAATGAGCAGTTCTTC.

This sequence joins TRBV28 and TRBJ1-1, with a tentative D call TRBD1 (5 bases). Germline lookup yields CDR1 MDHEN and CDR2 SYDVKM. CDR3 length equals 13 residues. The V and J ends lost 2 bases and 4 bases respectively, with 8 bases between them. The DNA of the CDR3 is TGTGCCAGCAGTTTAAGAAGGGGCACTGAAGCTTTCTTT. It specifies CASSLRRGTEAFF. The whole variable domain, remainder taken from reference TRBV28 and TRBJ1-1, is DVKVTQSSRYLVKRTGEKVFLECVQDMDHENMFWYRQDPGLGLRLIYFSYDVKMKEKGDIPEGYSVSREKKERFSLILESASTNQTSMYLCASSLRRGTEAFFGQGTRLTVV.

In DNA, the CDR3 is TGCGCCAGCAGCTTGCCCAGCGGGGGGGCCTACAATGAGCAGTTCTTC. This sequence encodes CASSLPSGGAYNEQFF. V usage is TRBV5-1 and J usage is TRBJ2-1; the match to TRBD2 covers 10 bases. The J segment lost 2 bases and the V segment lost 1 base, leaving 3 bases of the junction unmatched. Germline V gives CDR1 SGHRS, CDR2 YFSETQ. The length of the CDR3 is 16 residues.

This sequence joins TRBV27 and TRBJ2-2, with 14 nucleotides matching TRBD2. J was trimmed by 6 bases and V by 6 bases; bases with no gene match: 6. The CDR3 length is 16 residues. From germline, CDR1 is MNHEY and CDR2 SMNVEV (reference sequence). CDR3 loop: CASRQGLAGAAGELFF. In DNA, the CDR3 is TGTGCCAGCAGACAGGGACTAGCGGGAGCGGCCGGGGAGCTGTTTTTT.

V and J are TRBV5-1 and TRBJ2-3; 11 bases agree with TRBD2. With V trimmed by 4 bases and J by 6 bases, 13 bases remained unmatched. Germline loops: CDR1 SGHRS, CDR2 YFSETQ. This CDR3 has 17 residues. CDR3 DNA: TGCGCCAGCAGCCCGGCCATGCTGGCTAGCGGGAGGGATACGCAGTATTTT. It encodes CASSPAMLASGRDTQYF.

The chain uses TRBV19 and TRBJ2-6; weak D call: TRBD1 (6 bases). The CDR3 is made up of 16 amino acids. V was trimmed by 5 bases and J by 2 bases, leaving 13 bases between them. Germline V lookup: CDR1 LNHDA, CDR2 SQIVND (reference sequence). This CDR3 is CASSQGQLTGANVLTF. The CDR3 region has the DNA TGTGCCAGTAGTCAAGGACAGCTTACTGGGGCCAACGTCCTGACTTTC.

The sample holds one count of this clone. This rearrangement joins TRBV6-6 to TRBJ2-3, with a possible D match to TRBD2 (5 bases). This CDR3 is 17 amino acids long. CDR1 is MNHNY and CDR2 is SVGAGI in the germline V gene (reference sequence). The V end lost 5 bases, the J end lost 3 bases, and 21 bases lay between the germline ends. The CDR3 here is CASSHPRRTVRTDTQYF. CDR3 bases: TGTGCCAGCAGTCACCCTCGCCGGACTGTTAGGACAGATACGCAGTATTTT.

The chain links TRBV10-3 to TRBJ2-3, with a possible D match to TRBD2 (6 bases). Germline values: CDR1 ENHRY, CDR2 SYGVKD. This CDR3 comprises 13 residues. V was pared by 6 bases and J by 4 bases, with 11 bases between. In DNA form, the CDR3 reads TGTGCCATCAGGGGACTGGGGGCAGATACGCAGTATTTT. Amino acid sequence: CAIRGLGADTQYF.

The chain uses TRBV9 and TRBJ2-3, with 7 nucleotides matching TRBD2. The germline V gene encodes CDR1 SGDLS and CDR2 YYNGEE. CDR3 size: 17 residues. The trim removed 4 bases at V and 0 bases at J, leaving 11 bases unmatched. CDR3 coding DNA: TGTGCCAGCAGCACCAGTTTCCTAGCGGCTAGCACAGATACGCAGTATTTT. Its protein product is CASSTSFLAASTDTQYF.

The chain combines TRBV6-6 with TRBJ1-2; no clear D gene. Germline V gene data show CDR1 as MNHNY and CDR2 as SVGAGI (reference sequence). The V end was cut by 0 bases, the J end by 10 bases, with 9 bases between. The CDR3 length is 12 residues. The CDR3 nucleotides read TGTGCCAGCAGTTACTCCGATAAGCACTACACCTTC. Translating gives CASSYSDKHYTF.